The clone carrying this T cell receptor beta chain has at least ten counts. The antigen remains unidentified. The data originate from a study of T cells after yellow fever vaccination. Template-switching 5'RACE yielded the TCR cDNA; a universal primer site and UMIs were added in the process. TCRdb reprocessed the 5' RACE reads via MiXCR and lists one record per CDR3 protein. The sample shows hundreds of thousands of distinct CDR3 sequences, roughly 3.9% of them seen only once. Findings of the study overall: Researchers cautioned that FACS-sorted repertoires could harbor abundant clonotypes contaminating from the bulk population. Weaker in magnitude, the secondary response showed a faster peak on day 5 versus 15.

From germline, CDR1 is SEHNR and CDR2 FQNEAQ (reference sequence). The CDR3 loop spans 13 amino acids. With 5 bases removed from V and 7 bases from J, the gap between germline ends came to 14 bases. This receptor was identified in a man aged 18 to 30 who received the YFV17D yellow fever vaccine. V gene TRBV7-9 combines with J gene TRBJ1-1; no reliable D call. This specimen consisted of PBMCs, obtained 5 days after the yellow fever booster vaccination. The CDR3 coding sequence is TGTGCCAGCAGCCCACTCTCCCTGAGTGAAGCTTTCTTT. It translates to CASSPLSLSEAFF.